A single sample gave rise to the 23 T cell receptor beta chains below, sequenced in a study of control samples from healthy donors and cancer patients. Assay: immunoSEQ multiplex PCR; the TCRdb copy retains only in-frame clones and omits some. There are 140,000 to 150,000 clones in the sample; about 90% occur only once, and 3% to 3.5% lies in the top ten. Material for sequencing was blood. These receptors came from a man under 40 in good health.

The genes are TRBV5-7 and TRBJ1-1; the D gene is possibly TRBD1 (5 bases). TRBV5-7 falls under the ORF class, with uncertain function. V was cut by 0 bases and J by 1 base, with 13 bases left in between. This CDR3 comprises 16 residues. The CDR3 region is CASSLAKGSGNTEAFF. CDR3 bases: TGTGCCAGCAGCTTGGCGAAGGGGTCGGGGAACACTGAAGCTTTCTTT.

The CDR3 DNA reads as TGTGCCAGCAGCTTGGATGGACAGGGGTACGGCAATGAGCAGTTCTTC. Translation: CASSLDGQGYGNEQFF. The chain combines TRBV5-6 with TRBJ2-1; TRBD1 agrees at 9 bases. CDR1 is SGHDT and CDR2 is YYEEEE in the germline V gene. The CDR3 consists of 16 residues. V lost 0 bases and J lost 6; bases outside the gene matches: 7. Together with reference TRBV5-6 and TRBJ2-1, the CDR3 gives the full variable domain: DAGVTQSPTHLIKTRGQQVTLRCSPKSGHDTVSWYQQALGQGPQFIFQYYEEEERQRGNFPDRFSGHQFPNYSSELNVNALLLGDSALYLCASSLDGQGYGNEQFFGPGTRLTVL.

The chain couples TRBV27 to TRBJ2-1; D is possibly TRBD1 (5 bases). Germline V gives CDR1 MNHEY, CDR2 SMNVEV (reference sequence). The V and J ends lost 6 bases and 5 bases respectively, with 11 bases between them. This CDR3 has 13 amino acids. The CDR3 region is CASRVGVHNEQFF. DNA of the CDR3: TGTGCCAGCAGGGTAGGGGTCCACAATGAGCAGTTCTTC.

J is TRBJ1-5 and V is TRBV18, with 8 bases aligning to TRBD1. The CDR3 covers 13 residues. Germline V gene lookup returns CDR1 KGHSH and CDR2 LQKENI. The ends lost 8 bases at V and 4 bases at J; junction bases unmatched: 4. In DNA, the CDR3 is TGTGCCAGCCGGACAGGGTCTAATCAGCCCCAGCATTTT. It codes for CASRTGSNQPQHF.

The chain joins TRBV4-2 to TRBJ2-1; D not resolved. The CDR3 runs 15 residues. V shed 0 bases and J shed 1 base, with 7 bases lying between them. CDR1 and CDR2 from the germline V gene are LGHNA and YNFKEQ. In nucleotides, the CDR3 is TGTGCCAGCAGCCAAGATCTTAGATCCTACAATGAGCAGTTCTTC. Protein: CASSQDLRSYNEQFF.

The chain recombines TRBV9 with TRBJ1-5, with D maybe TRBD1 (6 bases). The germline CDR1 and CDR2 sequences are SGDLS and YYNGEE. This CDR3 spans 16 amino acids. Trimming took 0 bases from V and 1 from J, leaving 11 bases between them. The CDR3 nucleotides read TGTGCCAGCAGCGTAGGGTACAGGGAAAGCAATCAGCCCCAGCATTTT. Its protein product is CASSVGYRESNQPQHF.

CDR3 loop: CASSYWAGSSYNEQFF. CDR3 DNA: TGTGCCAGCAGTTACTGGGCAGGGAGCTCCTACAATGAGCAGTTCTTC. J is TRBJ2-1 and V is TRBV6-5; D tentatively fits TRBD1 or TRBD2 (5 bases each). Germline V CDR1 and CDR2: MNHEY, SVGAGI. The CDR3 contains 16 residues. V shed 1 base and J shed 0 bases, with 10 bases lying between them.

J is TRBJ1-2 and V is TRBV27; 7 bases are shared with TRBD1. The germline gives CDR1 MNHEY, CDR2 SMNVEV (reference sequence). After removal of 3 bases from V and 5 bases from J, the junction contained 12 bases not matched to a gene. The CDR3 consists of 16 residues. CDR3 bases: TGTGCCAGCAGTTTGGTGGGGGCAGGGGGGGCGTATGGCTACACCTTC. As protein: CASSLVGAGGAYGYTF.

The chain joins TRBV27 to TRBJ2-6; no clear D. With 3 bases removed from V and 0 bases from J, the gap between germline ends came to 6 bases. This CDR3 has 15 residues. CDR1 and CDR2 (germline): MNHEY, SMNVEV (reference sequence). The CDR3 sequence is CASSFRHSGANVLTF. The CDR3 DNA is TGTGCCAGCAGTTTCCGCCACTCTGGGGCCAACGTCCTGACTTTC.

The chain recombines TRBV11-2 with TRBJ1-1; TRBD1 agrees at 7 bases. V was pared by 0 bases and J by 1 base, with 11 bases of the junction left unmatched. Germline CDR1 reads SGHAT; CDR2 reads FQNNGV. CDR3 length: 18 residues. The CDR3 DNA reads TGTGCCAGCAGCTTAGACAGCCAGGGGGGGGTGAGGAACACTGAAGCTTTCTTT. Its translation: CASSLDSQGGVRNTEAFF.

The genes are TRBV3-1 (or the pseudogene TRBV3-2) and TRBJ2-3; D uncertain. The CDR3 has 11 amino acids. Germline V lookup: CDR1 LGHDT, CDR2 YNNKEL (reference sequence). The V and J ends lost 1 base and 11 bases respectively, with 7 bases between them. The CDR3 spells CASSQGPWQYF. In DNA, the CDR3 is TGTGCCAGCAGCCAAGGACCCTGGCAGTATTTT.

V usage is TRBV7-8 and J usage is TRBJ2-1; 9 nucleotides align to TRBD2. Unmatched junction bases numbered 10, after V lost 0 bases and J lost 7 bases. CDR1 and CDR2 from the germline V gene are SGHVS and FQNEAQ. The CDR3 covers 17 residues. Here the CDR3 reads CASSLARSAGGRNEQFF. The CDR3 DNA follows: TGTGCCAGCAGCTTAGCGCGGTCAGCGGGGGGCAGGAATGAGCAGTTCTTC.

The chain is built from TRBV30 and TRBJ1-3; a weak D match, TRBD1 (6 bases). Trimming pared 4 bases from V and 2 bases from J, leaving 9 bases between. The CDR3 totals 13 residues. Germline V gene sequence: CDR1 GTSNPN, CDR2 SVGIG (reference sequence). DNA for the CDR3: TGTGCCTGGACAGGGGTCACTGGAAACACCATATATTTT. Its translation is CAWTGVTGNTIYF.

The count of this clone is one. The gene calls are TRBV30 and TRBJ2-2; unclear D gene. Trimming took 1 base from V and 5 from J, leaving 14 bases between them. The CDR3 contains 15 residues. Per the germline V gene, CDR1 is GTSNPN and CDR2 is SVGIG (reference sequence). As DNA, the CDR3 is TGTGCCTGGAGTGGGTGGGCGGAGCTGACCGGGGAGCTGTTTTTT. Amino acid sequence: CAWSGWAELTGELFF. Based on the CDR3 plus reference TRBV30 and TRBJ2-2, the full variable domain is SQTIHQWPATLVQPVGSPLSLECTVEGTSNPNLYWYRQAAGRGLQLLFYSVGIGQISSEVPQNLSASRPQDRQFILSSKKLLLSDSGFYLCAWSGWAELTGELFFGEGSRLTVL.

V is TRBV27 and J is TRBJ2-2, with D possibly matching TRBD2 (6 bases). This CDR3 comprises 16 residues. Germline CDR1 MNHEY, CDR2 SMNVEV (reference sequence). V was clipped by 0 bases and J by 3 bases, with 11 bases between them. The CDR3 nucleotides read TGTGCCAGCAGTTTATCGGCAGGGAGGTACACCGGGGAGCTGTTTTTT. Amino acid sequence: CASSLSAGRYTGELFF.

This chain joins TRBV7-2 and TRBJ2-7, with TRBD2 matching 14 bases. This CDR3 is 17 amino acids long. Germline V gene data show CDR1 as SGHTA and CDR2 as FQGNSA. Trimming took 6 bases from V and 0 from J; bases not matched to a gene: 7. The CDR3 DNA reads as TGTGCCAGCAGAACTTCGGGACTAGCGGGGGACTCCTACGAGCAGTACTTC. Translated: CASRTSGLAGDSYEQYF.

Comment on this clone: This same CDR3 is encoded by further DNA sequences in the sample. This sequence joins TRBV5-1 and TRBJ1-1; the match to TRBD1 covers 10 bases. V gave up 3 bases and J gave up 4 bases; unmatched junction bases: 0. Per the germline V gene, CDR1 is SGHRS and CDR2 is YFSETQ. The CDR3 totals 13 residues. The CDR3 is CASSWTGGTEAFF. CDR3 DNA sequence: TGCGCCAGCAGCTGGACAGGGGGCACTGAAGCTTTCTTT.

The rearrangement links TRBV2 to TRBJ1-5, with D uncertain. The CDR3 has 13 residues. V shed 9 bases and J shed 7 bases, with 16 bases lying between them. Germline CDR1 and CDR2: SNHLY and FYNNEI. The CDR3 reads CASTTEVSQPQHF. The CDR3 DNA sequence: TGTGCCAGTACAACGGAGGTTTCGCAGCCCCAGCATTTT.

The chain joins TRBV29-1 to TRBJ2-3; D is perhaps TRBD1 (6 bases). Looked up from germline, CDR1 is SQVTM and CDR2 is ANQGSEA. Deletions cut 7 bases from V and 6 bases from J, with 17 bases between. The CDR3 spans 13 residues. The CDR3 sequence: CSAPRGNGDTQYF. DNA for the CDR3: TGCAGCGCCCCCAGGGGTAATGGTGATACGCAGTATTTT.

This chain uses TRBV24-1 with TRBJ2-5; no definite D call. This CDR3 is 11 amino acids long. The V end lost 1 base, the J end lost 5 bases, and 1 base lay between the germline ends. Looked up from germline, CDR1 is KGHDR and CDR2 is SFDVKD. The CDR3 loop reads CATSDFETQYF. In DNA form, the CDR3 reads TGTGCCACCAGTGATTTTGAGACCCAGTACTTC.

The rearrangement links TRBV18 to TRBJ2-5, with a weak D call TRBD1 (6 bases). V dropped 3 bases and J dropped 5 bases, with 13 bases sitting between them. Germline V gives CDR1 KGHSH, CDR2 LQKENI. This CDR3 contains 14 residues. The CDR3 DNA reads TGTGCCAGCTCACCCTTAACAGGGTATGAGACCCAGTACTTC. Translating gives CASSPLTGYETQYF.

This sequence joins TRBV4-1 and TRBJ2-3; D not certain. The CDR3 is 14 amino acids. The V and J ends lost 0 bases and 10 bases respectively, with 14 bases between them. CDR1 is MGHRA, CDR2 YSYEKL, per germline. The CDR3, as DNA: TGCGCCAGCAGCCAAGACCCAGACGGGTACTCGCAGTATTTT. It codes for CASSQDPDGYSQYF.

This clone was counted a single time. This sequence joins TRBV7-3 and TRBJ2-1; 7 bases are a match to TRBD2. The junction had 13 bases not matched to a gene; V was cut back by 3 bases and J by 8 bases. The CDR3 is 16 amino acids. CDR1 and CDR2 (germline): SGHTA, FQGTGA. The CDR3 spells CASSFLGGGGIYEQFF. CDR3 sequence (DNA): TGTGCCAGCAGCTTCCTTGGCGGGGGTGGGATCTATGAGCAGTTCTTC. The variable domain in full, with the rest retrieved from reference TRBV7-3 and TRBJ2-1, is GAGVSQTPSNKVTEKGKYVELRCDPISGHTALYWYRQSLGQGPEFLIYFQGTGAADDSGLPNDRFFAVRPEGSVSTLKIQRTERGDSAVYLCASSFLGGGGIYEQFFGPGTRLTVL.